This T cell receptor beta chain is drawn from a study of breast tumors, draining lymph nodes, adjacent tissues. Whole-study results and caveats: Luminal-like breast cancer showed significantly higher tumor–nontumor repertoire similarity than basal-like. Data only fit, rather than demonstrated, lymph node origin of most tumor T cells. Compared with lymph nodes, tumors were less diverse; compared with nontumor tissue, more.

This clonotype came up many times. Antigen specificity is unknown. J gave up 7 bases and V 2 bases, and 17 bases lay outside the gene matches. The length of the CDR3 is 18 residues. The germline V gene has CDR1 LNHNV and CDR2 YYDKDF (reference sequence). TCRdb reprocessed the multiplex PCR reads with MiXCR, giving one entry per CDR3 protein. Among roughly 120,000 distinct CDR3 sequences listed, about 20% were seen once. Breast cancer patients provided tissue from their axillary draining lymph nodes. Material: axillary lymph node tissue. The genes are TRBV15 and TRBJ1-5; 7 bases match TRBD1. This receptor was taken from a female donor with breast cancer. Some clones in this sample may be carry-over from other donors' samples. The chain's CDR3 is CATSRRTRKQGFGQPQHF. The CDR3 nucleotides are TGTGCCACCAGCAGACGGACGCGTAAACAGGGGTTTGGACAGCCCCAGCATTTT.